The 19 T cell receptor beta chains presented below share a single source sample, sequenced in a study of blood T cell repertoires in COVID-19. Assay used: immunoSEQ multiplex PCR; TCRdb lists only in-frame clones, some missing. The profile shows tens of thousands of clones, more than 70% of them singletons. The sample taken for sequencing was peripheral blood. The source is a man aged 45-65 years with acute or convalescent COVID-19.

J is TRBJ2-2 and V is TRBV5-1; no clear D gene. Trimming stripped 0 bases from V and 4 bases from J, with 10 bases between. Germline CDR1 SGHRS, CDR2 YFSETQ. There are 15 residues in the CDR3. Here the CDR3 DNA reads TGCGCCAGCAGCTTGGAATCCTCGGGCACCGGGGAGCTGTTTTTT. This gives the protein CASSLESSGTGELFF.

The chain combines TRBV29-1 with TRBJ2-7; 7 bases match TRBD2. There are 12 residues in the CDR3. Germline V lookup: CDR1 SQVTM, CDR2 ANQGSEA. The V and J ends lost 4 bases and 3 bases, in that order; junction bases with no gene match: 3. Written as DNA, the CDR3 is TGCAGCGTTGGATCGGGGGGCTACGAGCAGTACGTC. Its translation is CSVGSGGYEQYV.

V usage is TRBV9 and J usage is TRBJ2-3; 8 bases map to TRBD1. CDR1 SGDLS and CDR2 YYNGEE come from the germline V gene. This CDR3 comprises 16 residues. Trimming removed 4 bases from V and 4 bases from J; junction bases left unmatched: 11. CDR3 in DNA: TGTGCCAGCAGCCCAAGGACAGGGCCTCAATCAGATACGCAGTATTTT. It yields the protein CASSPRTGPQSDTQYF.

This chain connects TRBV15 to TRBJ1-6; tentatively, D is TRBD1 (6 bases). V lost 0 bases to trimming and J lost 10 bases, with 16 bases between them. CDR1 is LNHNV and CDR2 is YYDKDF in the germline V gene (reference sequence). CDR3 length: 16 residues. The CDR3 loop is CATSRDRRRGVSPLHF. The CDR3 DNA sequence: TGTGCCACCAGCAGAGATCGTCGCAGGGGAGTCTCACCCCTCCACTTT.

The gene calls are TRBV27 and TRBJ2-5; D remains unclear. V gave up 9 bases and J gave up 5 bases, with 16 bases separating them. The CDR3 runs to 13 residues. Germline V lookup: CDR1 MNHEY, CDR2 SMNVEV (reference sequence). The CDR3 spells CASSEIGEETQYF. CDR3 sequence (DNA): TGTGCCAGTTCGGAGATCGGTGAGGAGACCCAGTACTTC.

CDR3 sequence: CASSPTGTPDYEQYF. The CDR3 bases are TGTGCCAGCAGCCCAACGGGAACCCCCGACTACGAGCAGTACTTC. The V call is TRBV11-2, the J call TRBJ2-7; weak D call: TRBD2 (5 bases). Trimming removed 5 bases at V and 3 bases at J, with 17 bases between. CDR3 size: 15 residues. Germline V lookup: CDR1 SGHAT, CDR2 FQNNGV.

V gene TRBV28 combines with J gene TRBJ2-4; D unresolved. Trimming stripped 2 bases from V and 3 bases from J, with 14 bases between. CDR1 and CDR2 from the germline V gene are MDHEN and SYDVKM. CDR3 length: 16 residues. CDR3 residues: CASSLTLKSGKNIQYF. DNA for the CDR3: TGTGCCAGCAGTTTAACTCTAAAATCAGGCAAAAACATTCAGTACTTC.

The J gene is TRBJ1-5, the V gene TRBV27; D ambiguous. Trimming left V 2 bases short and J 0 bases short, with 8 bases between. Per the germline V gene, CDR1 is MNHEY and CDR2 is SMNVEV (reference sequence). This CDR3 has 15 amino acids. The chain's CDR3 is CASSLVRGSNQPQHF. The CDR3 region has the DNA TGTGCCAGCAGTTTAGTAAGAGGTAGCAATCAGCCCCAGCATTTT.

For the CDR3, the DNA is TGTGCCAGCAGCTTGGAGGGGGCATATGGCTACACCTTC. It encodes CASSLEGAYGYTF. The chain employs TRBV5-8 and TRBJ1-2, with 7 bases identical to TRBD1. From germline, CDR1 is SGHTS and CDR2 YDEGEE. V trimming: 0 bases; J trimming: 5 bases; junction bases outside the gene matches: 1. This CDR3 has 13 amino acids.

The chain's CDR3 is CASSPGTEQYF. The CDR3 region has the DNA TGTGCCAGCAGCCCCGGGACTGAGCAGTATTTT. The genes are TRBV2 and TRBJ2-3; D might be TRBD2 (6 bases). Germline CDR1 reads SNHLY; CDR2 reads FYNNEI. This CDR3 comprises 11 residues. V lost 6 bases, J lost 11 bases, and 12 bases lay in between.

The V call is TRBV5-1, the J call TRBJ2-1, with D tentatively TRBD1 (6 bases). Germline V lookup: CDR1 SGHRS, CDR2 YFSETQ. The CDR3 is made up of 16 amino acids. Trimming shortened V by 1 base and J by 5 bases, and 16 bases separated the two germline ends. In DNA, the CDR3 is TGCGCCAGCAGCTTGTTCTATGAGACAGGTGACAATGAGCAGTTCTTC. This encodes CASSLFYETGDNEQFF.

The chain joins TRBV2 to TRBJ1-4; 8 bases are a match to TRBD1. This CDR3 region has 15 residues. Germline V gene lookup returns CDR1 SNHLY and CDR2 FYNNEI. V was pared by 6 bases and J by 7 bases, with 10 bases of the junction left unmatched. As DNA, the CDR3 is TGTGCCAGCAGACCTGACAGGGGTATGAGTGAAAAACTGTTTTTT. Protein: CASRPDRGMSEKLFF.

CDR3 nucleotides: TGTGCCTGGAGTTATTATAATACTGAAGCTTTCTTT. It is translated as CAWSYYNTEAFF. The chain joins TRBV30 to TRBJ1-1; D remains unclear. V dropped 2 bases and J dropped 5 bases, with 9 bases sitting between them. The CDR3 spans 12 residues. From germline, CDR1 is GTSNPN and CDR2 SVGIG (reference sequence).

Only a few counts were recorded for this clone. In nucleotides, the CDR3 is TGTGCCAGCAGCCGAACAGGGATTCAGCCCCAGCATTTT. Amino acids: CASSRTGIQPQHF. This chain uses TRBV6-5 with TRBJ1-5; D is perhaps TRBD1 (6 bases). Germline assignment: CDR1 MNHEY and CDR2 SVGAGI. V was clipped by 6 bases and J by 6 bases, with 12 bases between them. This CDR3 is built from 13 residues.

The genes are TRBV6-6 and TRBJ2-7; 9 bases match TRBD1. There are 16 residues in the CDR3. CDR1 is MNHNY, CDR2 SVGAGI, per germline (reference sequence). CDR3 amino acids: CASSNSGTGSSYEQYV. In DNA form, the CDR3 reads TGTGCCAGCAGTAACTCCGGGACAGGGAGCTCCTACGAGCAGTACGTC.

This chain connects TRBV18 to TRBJ1-1; D call uncertain. Trimming took 0 bases from V and 7 from J, leaving 9 bases between them. The germline CDR1 and CDR2 sequences are KGHSH and LQKENI. The CDR3 sequence is 13 residues long. CDR3 sequence: CASSPPEAVEAFF. In DNA, the CDR3 is TGTGCCAGCTCACCACCGGAGGCTGTTGAAGCTTTCTTT.

The rearrangement uses TRBV2 and TRBJ1-3; no clear D. Germline CDR1 reads SNHLY; CDR2 reads FYNNEI. The CDR3 is made up of 13 amino acids. Trimming stripped 8 bases from V and 0 bases from J, with 8 bases between. The CDR3: CASVSDSGNTIYF. CDR3 in DNA: TGTGCCAGCGTTTCAGACTCTGGAAACACCATATATTTT. Combining the CDR3 with reference TRBV2 and TRBJ1-3 gives the whole variable domain EPEVTQTPSHQVTQMGQEVILRCVPISNHLYFYWYRQILGQKVEFLVSFYNNEISEKSEIFDDQFSVERPDGSNFTLKIRSTKLEDSAMYFCASVSDSGNTIYFGEGSWLTVV.

This chain joins TRBV10-1 and TRBJ2-3; 7 bases fit TRBD2. This CDR3 is built from 14 residues. From germline, CDR1 is WNHNN and CDR2 SYGVQD (reference sequence). V trimming: 4 bases; J trimming: 3 bases; junction bases outside the gene matches: 4. Here the CDR3 DNA reads TGCGCCAGCAGTGTTCAGGGAGGGACAGATACGCAGTATTTT. This sequence encodes CASSVQGGTDTQYF.

The chain recombines TRBV5-1 with TRBJ1-5; D is uncertain. The CDR3 totals 15 residues. Germline loops: CDR1 SGHRS, CDR2 YFSETQ. Trimming pared 4 bases from V and 3 bases from J, leaving 14 bases between. The CDR3 coding sequence is TGCGCCAGCAGCCCCGGTGGGGAGAACAATCAGCCCCAGCATTTT. This sequence encodes CASSPGGENNQPQHF.